This TCR beta chain was found in a study of T cell repertoires in cytomegalovirus infection. At the level of the study: Peptides in the study included HLA-C-restricted and HLA-B-restricted CMV epitopes. Public signatures in TCR beta pointed to CMV infection and matching HLA type. Study results and limitations: HLA-C-restricted CMV-specific TCR beta clonotypes were dominant in the ex vivo response.

On this clonotype itself: Its matching antigen is unknown.

Each CDR3 protein is one row after TCRdb ran MiXCR on the reads. This sample has roughly 990,000 distinct CDR3 sequences, with 30% to 40% found just once. The sequenced sample was cultured CD8+ T cells from PBMCs, obtained from culture after CMV antigen stimulation. The receptor's source is a human donor in good health (CMV status not recorded). Some clones in this sample may be carry-over from other donors' samples.

DNA of the CDR3: TGTGCCAGCAGCCCTGGGGGGCCCACTGAAGCTTTCTTT. Translation gives CASSPGGPTEAFF. The genes are TRBV12-3 or TRBV12-4 and TRBJ1-1, with D possibly TRBD1 on 6 matching bases. With 6 bases removed from V and 4 bases from J, the gap between germline ends came to 12 bases. The CDR3 is 13 residues long.